The 9 T cell receptor beta chains listed next were all sequenced from one sample in a study of T-cell memory formation after mild COVID-19. TCRdb independently ran MiXCR on the 5' RACE reads; one entry per CDR3 protein. The table lists more than 70,000 distinct CDR3 sequences, 11% to 15% of them singletons. The material sequenced was PBMCs or a T cell subset sorted from them (not recorded which). The receptors were gathered from an adult woman who had mild COVID-19 (a few samples of this study predate the infection). Cell type and time point are not known.

This clonotype was seen a handful of times. The V gene is TRBV5-1, the J gene TRBJ2-1; 14 bases match TRBD2. CDR3 length: 16 amino acids. V lost 7 bases and J lost 7; bases outside the gene matches: 10. Germline CDR1 and CDR2: SGHRS and YFSETQ. CDR3 loop: CASETSGGAGWNEQFF. CDR3 nucleotide sequence: TGCGCCAGCGAGACTAGCGGGGGGGCTGGTTGGAATGAGCAGTTCTTC.

The chain uses TRBV6-6 and TRBJ2-7; D gene unclear. Germline V gene sequence: CDR1 MNHNY, CDR2 SVGAGI (reference sequence). This CDR3 region has 13 residues. Trimming removed 2 bases from V and 3 bases from J, with 8 bases in between. The CDR3 protein is CASSYAANYEQYF. CDR3 DNA: TGTGCCAGCAGTTACGCTGCGAACTACGAGCAGTACTTC.

The rearrangement links TRBV15 to TRBJ1-1; the D is unclear. Germline V gene data show CDR1 as LNHNV and CDR2 as YYDKDF (reference sequence). The V and J ends lost 1 base and 7 bases respectively, with 7 bases between them. This CDR3 region has 12 residues. CDR3 region: CATSRVGIEAFF. CDR3 DNA: TGTGCCACCAGCAGAGTGGGGATTGAAGCTTTCTTT. The variable domain in full, completed from reference TRBV15 and TRBJ1-1, reads DAMVIQNPRYQVTQFGKPVTLSCSQTLNHNVMYWYQQKSSQAPKLLFHYYDKDFNNEADTPDNFQSRRPNTSFCFLDIRSPGLGDTAMYLCATSRVGIEAFFGQGTRLTVV.

The table lists this clonotype with a few counts. The chain uses TRBV12-3 or TRBV12-4 and TRBJ1-1; TRBD1 might be the D (5 bases). This CDR3 contains 14 residues. V lost 0 bases to trimming and J lost 5 bases, with 10 bases between them. This CDR3 reads CASSLARVGTEAFF. The DNA for the CDR3 is TGTGCCAGCAGTTTAGCCAGGGTAGGGACTGAAGCTTTCTTT.

This clonotype was seen a handful of times. The gene calls are TRBV7-9 and TRBJ2-7; weak D call: TRBD1 (5 bases). Germline loops: CDR1 SEHNR, CDR2 FQNEAQ (reference sequence). V was trimmed by 4 bases and J by 0 bases, leaving 16 bases between them. This CDR3 contains 16 residues. The CDR3 region is CASSSPRELDSYEQYF. CDR3 nucleotides: TGTGCCAGCAGCTCCCCCAGGGAATTGGACTCCTACGAGCAGTACTTC.

As regards this clonotype: The junction shows a germline mismatch at one end, possibly a read error. The CDR3 DNA is TGTGCCAGCAGATTAGTGCTGGGGACTAGCGGTAGCACAGATACGCAGTATTTT. Amino acids: CASRLVLGTSGSTDTQYF. V is TRBV12-3 or TRBV12-4 and J is TRBJ2-3; 11 bases are a match to TRBD2. This CDR3 is 18 amino acids long.

The chain recombines TRBV5-8 with TRBJ2-1, with TRBD2 as a possible D gene (6 bases). V lost 3 bases to trimming and J lost 9 bases, with 13 bases between them. Germline CDR1 and CDR2: SGHTS and YDEGEE. This CDR3 contains 13 residues. The CDR3 region is CASSWGGPGEQFF. CDR3 DNA: TGTGCCAGCAGCTGGGGAGGCCCTGGTGAGCAGTTCTTC.

This clonotype came up a few times. The chain links TRBV2 to TRBJ1-6, with D perhaps TRBD1 (6 bases). Trimming removed 6 bases from V and 1 base from J, with 10 bases in between. CDR3 length equals 15 residues. Germline CDR1 reads SNHLY; CDR2 reads FYNNEI. The CDR3 region is CASRMGASYNSPLHF. As DNA, the CDR3 is TGTGCCAGCAGGATGGGGGCATCCTATAATTCACCCCTCCACTTT.

This clonotype has a handful of counts. The V and J genes are TRBV6-6 and TRBJ2-7; D is undetermined. The CDR3 runs to 13 residues. Germline CDR1 and CDR2: MNHNY and SVGAGI (reference sequence). Trimming stripped 7 bases from V and 5 bases from J, with 15 bases between. The CDR3: CASTPSEPHEQYF. DNA for the CDR3: TGTGCCAGCACCCCCAGCGAGCCCCACGAGCAGTACTTC.